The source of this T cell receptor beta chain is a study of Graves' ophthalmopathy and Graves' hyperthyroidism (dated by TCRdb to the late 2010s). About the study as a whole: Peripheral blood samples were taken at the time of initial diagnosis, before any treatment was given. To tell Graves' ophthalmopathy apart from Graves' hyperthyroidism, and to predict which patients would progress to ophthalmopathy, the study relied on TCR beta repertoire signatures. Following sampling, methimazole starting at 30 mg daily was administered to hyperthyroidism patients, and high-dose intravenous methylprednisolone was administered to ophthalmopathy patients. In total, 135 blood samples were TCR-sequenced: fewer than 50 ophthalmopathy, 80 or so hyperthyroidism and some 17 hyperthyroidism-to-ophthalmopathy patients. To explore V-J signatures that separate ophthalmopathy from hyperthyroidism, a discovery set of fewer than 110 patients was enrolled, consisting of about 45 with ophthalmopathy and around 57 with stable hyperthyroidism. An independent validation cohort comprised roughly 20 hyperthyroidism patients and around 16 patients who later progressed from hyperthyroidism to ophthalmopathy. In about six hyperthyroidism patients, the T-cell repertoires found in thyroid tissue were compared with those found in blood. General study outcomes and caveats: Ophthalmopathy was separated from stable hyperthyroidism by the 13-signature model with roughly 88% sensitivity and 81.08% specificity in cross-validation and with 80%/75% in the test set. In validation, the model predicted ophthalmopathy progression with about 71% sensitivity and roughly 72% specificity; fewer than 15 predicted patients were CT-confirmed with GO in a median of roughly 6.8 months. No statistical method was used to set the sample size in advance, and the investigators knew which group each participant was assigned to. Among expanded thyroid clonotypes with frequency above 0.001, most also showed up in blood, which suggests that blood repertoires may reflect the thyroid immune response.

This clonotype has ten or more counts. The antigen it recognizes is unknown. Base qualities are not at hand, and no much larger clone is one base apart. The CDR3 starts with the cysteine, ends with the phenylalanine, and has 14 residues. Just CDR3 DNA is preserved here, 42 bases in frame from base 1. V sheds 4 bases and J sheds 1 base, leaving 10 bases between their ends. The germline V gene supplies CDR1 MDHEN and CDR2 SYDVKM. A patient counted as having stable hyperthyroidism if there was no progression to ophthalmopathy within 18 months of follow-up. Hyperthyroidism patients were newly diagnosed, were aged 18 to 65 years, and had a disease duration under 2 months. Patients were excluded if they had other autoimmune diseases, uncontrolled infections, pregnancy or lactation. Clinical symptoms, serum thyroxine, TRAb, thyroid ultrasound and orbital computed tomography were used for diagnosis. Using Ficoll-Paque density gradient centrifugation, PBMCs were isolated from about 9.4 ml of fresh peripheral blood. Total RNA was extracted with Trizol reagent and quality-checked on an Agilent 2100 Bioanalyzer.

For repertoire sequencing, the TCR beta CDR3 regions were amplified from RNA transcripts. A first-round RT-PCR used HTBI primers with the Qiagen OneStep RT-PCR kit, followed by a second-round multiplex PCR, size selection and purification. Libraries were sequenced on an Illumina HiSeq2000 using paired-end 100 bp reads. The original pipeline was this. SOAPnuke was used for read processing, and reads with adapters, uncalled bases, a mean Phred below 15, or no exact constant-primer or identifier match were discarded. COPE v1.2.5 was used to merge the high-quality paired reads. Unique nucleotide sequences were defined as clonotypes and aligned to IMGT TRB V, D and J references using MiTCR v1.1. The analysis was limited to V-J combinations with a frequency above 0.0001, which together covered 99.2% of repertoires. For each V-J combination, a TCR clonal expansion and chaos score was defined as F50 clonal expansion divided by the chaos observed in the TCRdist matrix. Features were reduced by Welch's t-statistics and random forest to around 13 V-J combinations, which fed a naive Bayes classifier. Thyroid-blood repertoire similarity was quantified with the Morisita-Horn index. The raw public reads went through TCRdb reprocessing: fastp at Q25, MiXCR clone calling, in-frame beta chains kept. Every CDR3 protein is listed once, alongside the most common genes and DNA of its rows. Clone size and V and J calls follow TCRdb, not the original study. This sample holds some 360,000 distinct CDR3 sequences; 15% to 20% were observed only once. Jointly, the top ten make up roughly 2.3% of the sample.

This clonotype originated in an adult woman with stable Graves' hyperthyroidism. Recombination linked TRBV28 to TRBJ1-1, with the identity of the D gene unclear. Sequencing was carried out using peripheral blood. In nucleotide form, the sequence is TGTGCCAGCAGTTCACCTAACGGGAACACTGAAGCTTTCTTT. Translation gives CASSSPNGNTEAFF.